Listed here are 22 T cell receptor beta chains from one sample, sequenced in a study of human T cells and chemical hapten exposure. MiXCR, run by TCRdb on the RACE reads, gives a single entry per CDR3 protein. The table includes some 38,000 distinct CDR3 sequences, 6% to 9.5% detected once. Sample time point: pre-sensitization, week 0. Treatment specified: therapeutic diphenylcyclopropenone sensitization with weekly scalp DPC. Sequenced material: whole blood, taken in connection with sensitization to the hapten diphenylcyclopropenone (DPC). Every receptor here comes from a woman aged 50 to 60 with alopecia areata. Some clones in this sample may be carry-over from other donors' samples.

This clonotype was seen a handful of times. V and J are TRBV18 and TRBJ1-6; maybe TRBD1 (5 bases). Per germline, CDR1 KGHSH and CDR2 LQKENI. CDR3 length: 14 residues. V was cut by 2 bases and J by 9 bases, with 11 bases left in between. The CDR3, as DNA: TGTGCCAGCTCACCAGGCAGGGAGGGTTCACCCCTCCACTTT. This codes for CASSPGREGSPLHF.

This clonotype appeared many times. The rearrangement joins TRBV5-4 to TRBJ2-5; D is uncertain. The CDR3 has 15 amino acids. Germline V CDR1 and CDR2: SGHNT, YYREEE (reference sequence). The ends were cut back, 2 bases at V and 4 bases at J, with 15 bases in the middle. The CDR3 sequence is CASSFLSSVPETQYF. CDR3 DNA sequence: TGTGCCAGCAGCTTTTTAAGCTCGGTGCCAGAGACCCAGTACTTC.

J is TRBJ1-1 and V is TRBV29-1; 8 nucleotides agree with TRBD1. CDR3 length equals 14 residues. V was pared by 0 bases and J by 4 bases, with 4 bases of the junction left unmatched. The germline gives CDR1 SQVTM, CDR2 ANQGSEA. CDR3 in amino acids: CSVEDRGRGTEAFF. The CDR3 DNA sequence: TGCAGCGTTGAAGACAGGGGGCGAGGCACTGAAGCTTTCTTT.

Ten or more counts support this clonotype. The chain has TRBV12-3 or TRBV12-4 and TRBJ2-4; 7 nucleotides agree with TRBD1. With 2 bases clipped from V and 2 bases from J, the junction kept 6 bases outside the gene matches. This CDR3 spans 16 amino acids. In nucleotides, the CDR3 is TGTGCCAGCAGTTTACAGCCGACAGGGTCCAAAAACATTCAGTACTTC. This sequence encodes CASSLQPTGSKNIQYF.

At least ten counts were recorded for this clonotype. This sequence joins TRBV7-3 and TRBJ2-1; D is unresolved. With 6 bases removed from V and 6 bases from J, the gap between germline ends came to 18 bases. This CDR3 is 15 amino acids long. CDR1 SGHTA and CDR2 FQGTGA come from the germline V gene. In nucleotides, the CDR3 is TGTGCCAGCAGGTTCGACCTAGTGGTTGGCAATGAGCAGTTCTTC. Protein sequence: CASRFDLVVGNEQFF.

The sample holds a few counts of this clonotype. The chain links TRBV5-1 to TRBJ2-7, with TRBD1 matching over 9 bases. The CDR3 is 16 amino acids. CDR1 SGHRS and CDR2 YFSETQ come from the germline V gene. Trimming took 0 bases from V and 1 from J; bases not matched to a gene: 5. Here the CDR3 reads CASSLVSGTGSYEQYF. The CDR3 nucleotides read TGCGCCAGCAGCTTGGTCTCAGGGACAGGGTCCTACGAGCAGTACTTC.

V is TRBV12-3 or TRBV12-4 and J is TRBJ1-5, with a weak D call TRBD1 (5 bases). V shed 7 bases and J shed 5 bases, with 12 bases lying between them. The CDR3 runs 13 residues. CDR3 residues: CASTPGFYQPQHF. CDR3 DNA sequence: TGTGCCAGCACCCCAGGGTTTTATCAGCCCCAGCATTTT.

This clonotype was found many times. The chain employs TRBV5-4 and TRBJ1-6, with 7 positions matching TRBD1. V lost 5 bases to trimming and J lost 7 bases; unmatched junction nucleotides: 9. The CDR3 has 15 residues. Germline loops: CDR1 SGHNT, CDR2 YYREEE (reference sequence). The CDR3, as DNA: TGTGCCAGCAGTTCTGCAACAGGGGAAAATTCACCCCTCCACTTT. Translating it yields CASSSATGENSPLHF.

This clonotype was found many times. The chain links TRBV15 to TRBJ1-5; D unresolved. V was trimmed by 4 bases and J by 7 bases, leaving 14 bases between them. Germline lookup yields CDR1 LNHNV and CDR2 YYDKDF (reference sequence). CDR3 length: 14 amino acids. The CDR3: CATSNEEGEQPQHF. The CDR3 coding sequence is TGTGCCACCAGCAACGAGGAGGGCGAGCAGCCCCAGCATTTT.

Many counts were recorded for this clonotype. V usage is TRBV28 and J usage is TRBJ2-7; D might be TRBD2 (5 bases). Germline CDR1 and CDR2: MDHEN and SYDVKM. V gave up 6 bases and J gave up 3 bases, with 9 bases separating them. The CDR3 runs 12 residues. CDR3 in amino acids: CASSLGVYEQYF. The CDR3 DNA follows: TGTGCCAGCAGCTTGGGAGTCTACGAGCAGTACTTC.

This clonotype was seen at least ten times. The chain combines TRBV20-1 with TRBJ1-6; no clear D gene. Germline CDR1 reads DFQATT; CDR2 reads SNEGSKA (reference sequence). Trimming removed 0 bases at V and 7 bases at J, with 7 bases between. The CDR3 is 13 amino acids. The CDR3 DNA follows: TGCAGTGCTAGAGATTTGGGGAATTCACCCCTCCACTTT. Protein sequence: CSARDLGNSPLHF.

This clonotype was observed many times. This sequence joins TRBV10-1 and TRBJ2-7; D unresolved. V was pared by 2 bases and J by 0 bases, with 8 bases between. This CDR3 comprises 14 residues. The germline V gene encodes CDR1 WNHNN and CDR2 SYGVQD (reference sequence). CDR3 loop: CASSEARISYEQYF. The CDR3 region has the DNA TGCGCCAGCAGTGAGGCCCGTATCTCCTACGAGCAGTACTTC.

Only a few counts were recorded for this clonotype. A much larger clone lies one base from this, so it may be a read error. The genes are TRBV29-1 and TRBJ2-2; 14 nucleotides match TRBD2. The CDR3 has 13 amino acids. The J segment lost 10 bases and the V segment lost 7 bases, leaving 5 bases of the junction unmatched. CDR1 is SQVTM and CDR2 is ANQGSEA in the germline V gene. The CDR3 nucleotides read TGCAGCGGGACTAGCGGGAGGTCCGTGGAGCTGTTTTTT. Protein sequence: CSGTSGRSVELFF.

Ten or more counts support this clonotype. This chain uses TRBV14 with TRBJ1-6; D gene unclear. The CDR3 length is 12 residues. V shed 1 base and J shed 13 bases, with 8 bases lying between them. CDR1 is SGHDN, CDR2 FVKESK, per germline. CDR3 amino acids: CASSQAAGPLHF. DNA for the CDR3: TGTGCCAGCAGCCAAGCGGCCGGGCCCCTCCACTTT.

This clonotype was seen more than once but under ten times. This rearrangement joins TRBV5-1 to TRBJ1-1; possible D gene TRBD1, 6 bases. Germline V gives CDR1 SGHRS, CDR2 YFSETQ. This CDR3 has 17 amino acids. V dropped 3 bases and J dropped 0 bases, with 18 bases sitting between them. The CDR3 coding sequence is TGCGCCAGCAGCTCCGCCCTGACAGGCCCCTTGAACACTGAAGCTTTCTTT. This encodes CASSSALTGPLNTEAFF.

In its sample, this clonotype was seen many times. The V call is TRBV18, the J call TRBJ1-2; no reliable D call. Germline values: CDR1 KGHSH, CDR2 LQKENI. This CDR3 has 15 residues. Trimming pared 3 bases from V and 3 bases from J, leaving 14 bases between. The chain's CDR3 is CASSPNWTAYYGYTF. The CDR3 nucleotides are TGTGCCAGCTCACCTAACTGGACGGCCTACTATGGCTACACCTTC.

This clonotype has a count of ten or more. This rearrangement joins TRBV14 to TRBJ1-1; no clear D gene. The CDR3 contains 13 residues. V was pared by 6 bases and J by 4 bases, with 12 bases between. The germline V gene has CDR1 SGHDN and CDR2 FVKESK. The CDR3 DNA is TGTGCCAGCAGTGCTGGGCCGGGCACTGAAGCTTTCTTT. Encoded protein: CASSAGPGTEAFF.

This clonotype was counted ten times or more. This chain connects TRBV6-1 to TRBJ1-1; D not resolved. CDR3 length equals 13 residues. The ends were cut back, 0 bases at V and 4 bases at J, with 6 bases in the middle. Germline CDR1 and CDR2: MNHNS and SASEGT. As DNA, the CDR3 is TGTGCCAGCAGTGAAGCCGGCCCCACTGAAGCTTTCTTT. Residues: CASSEAGPTEAFF.

This clonotype appeared many times. The chain uses TRBV7-3 and TRBJ2-1; TRBD2 matches at 11 bases. The CDR3 runs to 15 residues. Germline V gives CDR1 SGHTA, CDR2 FQGTGA. Trimming took 5 bases from V and 8 from J; bases not matched to a gene: 8. DNA for the CDR3: TGTGCCAGCAGCCTTAGCGGGAGGGCCGTGGATGAGCAGTTCTTC. Protein product: CASSLSGRAVDEQFF.

This clonotype was counted ten times or more. A read error may account for a junction end that differs from germline. The chain employs TRBV7-7 and TRBJ2-5, with TRBD1 identical over 9 bases. Germline lookup yields CDR1 SSHAT and CDR2 FNYEAQ (reference sequence). The CDR3 length is 15 residues. The CDR3 coding sequence is TGTGCTAGCAGCCCCGAAGGACAGGGGCAAGAGACCCAGTACTTC. Translation gives CASSPEGQGQETQYF.

This clonotype was seen ten or more times. V usage is TRBV11-2 and J usage is TRBJ1-1; TRBD1 is a possible D gene (5 bases). The germline gives CDR1 SGHAT, CDR2 FQNNGV. CDR3 size: 14 residues. The V end was cut by 3 bases, the J end by 3 bases, with 11 bases between. In DNA form, the CDR3 reads TGTGCCAGCAGCTTTGCTGGGGGGGACACTGAAGCTTTCTTT. This encodes CASSFAGGDTEAFF.

There are many counts of this clonotype. The rearrangement links TRBV12-3 or TRBV12-4 to TRBJ2-3; D is uncertain. The CDR3 covers 13 residues. V lost 7 bases to trimming and J lost 2 bases, with 10 bases between them. CDR3 region: CASTMGYTDTQYF. The CDR3 region has the DNA TGTGCCAGCACCATGGGATACACAGATACGCAGTATTTT.